These 26 T cell receptor beta chains were sequenced from one sample in a study of CD8+ T cells in alopecia areata (dated by TCRdb to 2017 to 2018). Library preparation employed the immunoSEQ multiplex PCR assay. RNA was extracted from all samples and reverse transcribed into cDNA, which served as template for TCR sequencing. TCRdb obtained this table from immuneACCESS and retained in-frame rearrangements with V and J assigned. These tables miss some clones; where compared with another copy, unresolved V genes account for less than half of the shortfall, and the remainder is unexplained. Across this sample there are 7,000 to 9,500 clones, with about 60% seen only once. The ten largest clonotypes hold less than 15% of the sample. In the paper's terms, the time point label means: baseline before oral tofacitinib. Lesional scalp punch biopsies and peripheral blood were collected from alopecia areata patients.

The sequenced sample was skin, obtained at week 0. These receptors were taken from a human donor with alopecia areata.

J is TRBJ2-7 and V is TRBV7-9; 9 nucleotides line up with TRBD2. In germline, CDR1 is SEHNR, CDR2 FQNEAQ (reference sequence). The CDR3 runs 17 residues. Trimming cost V 2 bases and J 0 bases; bases outside gene matches: 8. In nucleotides, the CDR3 is TGTGCCAGCAGCTTATGGCGGGGTAGCGGGAGCTCCTACGAGCAGTACTTC. This translates into CASSLWRGSGSSYEQYF.

This clone was seen only a few times. The CDR3 coding sequence is TGTGCCAGCAGTTACTCAATGGTTGGAGAGCTGTTTTTT. Its protein is CASSYSMVGELFF. V is TRBV6-8 and J is TRBJ2-2, with unresolved D. Germline V gives CDR1 MNHGY, CDR2 SAAAGT. This CDR3 has 13 residues. V dropped 0 bases and J dropped 11 bases, with 10 bases sitting between them.

Note on this clone: A read error is the likely source, as a far larger clone sits one nucleotide away. The gene calls are TRBV2 and TRBJ2-3, with 7 nucleotides matching TRBD2. In germline, CDR1 is SNHLY, CDR2 FYNNEI. The J segment lost 0 bases and the V segment lost 5 bases, leaving 17 bases of the junction unmatched. The CDR3 has 19 residues. In nucleotides, the CDR3 is TGTGCCAGCAGTCTGGTCGGAGCGGGGCCTAGGGCTAGCACAGATACGCAGTATTTT. This codes for CASSLVGAGPRASTDTQYF. Supplemented by reference TRBV2 and TRBJ2-3, the full variable domain reads EPEVTQTPSHQVTQMGQEVILRCVPISNHLYFYWYRQILGQKVEFLVSFYNNEISEKSEIFDDQFSVERPDGSNFTLKIRSTKLEDSAMYFCASSLVGAGPRASTDTQYFGPGTRLTVL.

The chain links TRBV11-2 to TRBJ2-1, with D uncertain. Trimming shortened V by 1 base and J by 4 bases, and 8 bases separated the two germline ends. Per the germline V gene, CDR1 is SGHAT and CDR2 is FQNNGV. The length of the CDR3 is 14 residues. The CDR3 loop reads CASSLGVVYNEQFF. Written as DNA, the CDR3 is TGTGCCAGCAGCTTAGGGGTAGTATACAATGAGCAGTTCTTC.

In regard to this clone: A read error is possible here, since a much larger clone lies one base away. The sample holds other DNA sequences that translate to the same CDR3. The chain uses TRBV28 and TRBJ2-5; 10 bases are shared with TRBD2. Trimming at V came to 2 bases and at J to 4 bases, leaving 10 bases not matched to a gene. The CDR3 totals 17 residues. In germline, CDR1 is MDHEN, CDR2 SYDVKM. Here the CDR3 reads CASSLTSGTGLGETQYF. The CDR3 DNA is TGTGCCAGCAGTTTAACTAGCGGGACAGGTTTAGGAGAGACCCAGTACTTC.

Details on this clone: The junction departs from the called germline gene at one end, perhaps through a read error. The rearrangement links TRBV27 to TRBJ2-7; 12 bases agree with TRBD2. Germline CDR1 reads MNHEY; CDR2 reads SMNVEV (reference sequence). The CDR3 has 14 amino acids. The CDR3 bases are TGCGCCAGCAGCCAGGGGACTAGCGGGTACGAGCAGTACTTC. Amino acids: CASSQGTSGYEQYF.

The V and J genes are TRBV29-1 and TRBJ2-2, with a possible D match to TRBD1 (5 bases). Between the trimmed V and J ends, which lost 5 bases and 6 bases, there was a span of 7 bases. CDR3 size: 11 residues. Germline CDR1 and CDR2: SQVTM and ANQGSEA. The CDR3 region is CSVMTAGELFF. The CDR3 DNA reads as TGCAGCGTTATGACAGCCGGGGAGCTGTTTTTT.

V and J are TRBV28 and TRBJ2-3; D may be TRBD1 (5 bases). Trimming pared 5 bases from V and 2 bases from J, leaving 14 bases between. The CDR3 is made up of 15 amino acids. From germline, CDR1 is MDHEN and CDR2 SYDVKM. For the CDR3, the DNA is TGTGCCAGCAGTGGGGCGTGGGATCACACAGATACGCAGTATTTT. Amino acid sequence: CASSGAWDHTDTQYF. The whole variable domain, remainder taken from reference TRBV28 and TRBJ2-3, is DVKVTQSSRYLVKRTGEKVFLECVQDMDHENMFWYRQDPGLGLRLIYFSYDVKMKEKGDIPEGYSVSREKKERFSLILESASTNQTSMYLCASSGAWDHTDTQYFGPGTRLTVL.

The gene calls are TRBV7-2 and TRBJ2-7; TRBD1 or TRBD2 may be the D gene (6 bases each). In germline, CDR1 is SGHTA, CDR2 FQGNSA. V shed 2 bases and J shed 6 bases, with 11 bases lying between them. The CDR3 loop spans 13 amino acids. The CDR3 spells CASSLRWGAEQYF. In DNA form, the CDR3 reads TGTGCCAGCAGCTTAAGGTGGGGGGCCGAGCAGTACTTC.

CDR3 nucleotide sequence: TGTGCCAGCAGCTCCGACAGGGCGAATCAGCCCCAGCATTTT. Translation: CASSSDRANQPQHF. This chain joins TRBV7-8 and TRBJ1-5; 7 bases are a match to TRBD1. This CDR3 spans 14 amino acids. CDR1 SGHVS and CDR2 FQNEAQ come from the germline V gene. J lost 4 bases, V lost 4 bases, and 4 bases had no gene match. Complete variable domain (other parts from reference TRBV7-8 and TRBJ1-5): GAGVSQSPRYKVAKRGQDVALRCDPISGHVSLFWYQQALGQGPEFLTYFQNEAQLDKSGLPSDRFFAERPEGSVSTLKIQRTQQEDSAVYLCASSSDRANQPQHFGDGTRLSIL.

The CDR3 sequence is CAILRGSGYQETQYF. For the CDR3, the DNA is TGTGCCATTCTGAGGGGGAGTGGGTACCAAGAGACCCAGTACTTC. The chain joins TRBV2 to TRBJ2-5, with TRBD1 as a possible D gene (6 bases). CDR1 is SNHLY, CDR2 FYNNEI, per germline. The length of the CDR3 is 15 residues. The V gene lost 10 bases and the J gene lost 0 bases, with 18 bases spanning the gap. Filled out from reference TRBV2 and TRBJ2-5, the complete variable domain reads EPEVTQTPSHQVTQMGQEVILRCVPISNHLYFYWYRQILGQKVEFLVSFYNNEISEKSEIFDDQFSVERPDGSNFTLKIRSTKLEDSAMYFCAILRGSGYQETQYFGPGTRLLVL.

The chain is built from TRBV7-9 and TRBJ2-5, with D tentatively TRBD2 (6 bases). The CDR3 consists of 11 residues. V dropped 3 bases and J dropped 9 bases, with 8 bases sitting between them. Germline CDR1 reads SEHNR; CDR2 reads FQNEAQ (reference sequence). For the CDR3, the DNA is TGTGCCAGCAGCTTCCGGGACTCCCAGTACTTC. This encodes CASSFRDSQYF.

The table lists this clone with a few counts. The V and J genes are TRBV5-1 and TRBJ2-2; D call uncertain. The germline gives CDR1 SGHRS, CDR2 YFSETQ. Deletions cut 1 base from V and 6 bases from J, with 4 bases between. This CDR3 contains 12 residues. As DNA, the CDR3 is TGCGCCAGCAGCTTGTTCGCCGGGGAGCTGTTTTTT. This translates into CASSLFAGELFF.

The chain joins TRBV27 to TRBJ2-1, with a possible D match to TRBD2 (5 bases). Germline V gene data show CDR1 as MNHEY and CDR2 as SMNVEV (reference sequence). CDR3 length: 17 amino acids. Trimming took off 2 bases at V and 8 bases at J, with 22 bases between the two ends. CDR3 loop: CASSLGLGDPGYDEQFF. The DNA for the CDR3 is TGTGCCAGCAGTTTAGGATTGGGAGATCCGGGTTATGATGAGCAGTTCTTC.

The gene calls are TRBV7-9 and TRBJ2-5, with 7 bases identical to TRBD1. CDR1 and CDR2 (germline): SEHNR, FQNEAQ (reference sequence). CDR3 length equals 14 residues. V shed 5 bases, J shed 4 bases, and the junction held 7 bases outside the gene matches. The CDR3 DNA follows: TGTGCCAGCAGCCGACAGGGTGCGGGAGAGACCCAGTACTTC. Protein product: CASSRQGAGETQYF.

This clone was detected only once. This sequence joins TRBV6-1 and TRBJ2-3; maybe TRBD2 (6 bases). V was cut by 5 bases and J by 4 bases, with 13 bases left in between. Per the germline V gene, CDR1 is MNHNS and CDR2 is SASEGT. There are 14 residues in the CDR3. CDR3 loop: CASSPGTDSDTQYF. CDR3 DNA: TGTGCCAGCAGTCCCGGGACTGACTCAGATACGCAGTATTTT.

V and J are TRBV6-5 and TRBJ2-1; no clear D gene. V was cut by 5 bases and J by 10 bases, with 12 bases left in between. Germline CDR1 and CDR2: MNHEY and SVGAGI. The CDR3 is 12 amino acids. The CDR3: CASSPHIGEQFF. CDR3 nucleotide sequence: TGTGCCAGCAGTCCTCACATTGGAGAGCAGTTCTTC.

This clone was seen a few times. V gene TRBV7-9 combines with J gene TRBJ2-2; D is undetermined. CDR3 length: 12 amino acids. Germline loops: CDR1 SEHNR, CDR2 FQNEAQ (reference sequence). V gave up 3 bases and J gave up 8 bases, with 7 bases separating them. CDR3 coding DNA: TGTGCCAGCAGCTTGGGGATTGGGGAGCTGTTTTTT. Translating gives CASSLGIGELFF.

V and J are TRBV6-4 and TRBJ1-1; no firm D call. The CDR3 has 14 amino acids. CDR1 MRHNA and CDR2 SNTAGT come from the germline V gene. V gave up 5 bases and J gave up 1 base, with 11 bases separating them. The CDR3 is CASSSSSENTEAFF. CDR3 nucleotide sequence: TGTGCCAGCAGTTCCTCATCTGAGAACACTGAAGCTTTCTTT.

The chain joins TRBV7-2 to TRBJ2-7; D call uncertain. Germline CDR1 and CDR2: SGHTA and FQGNSA. The CDR3 has 12 residues. Between the trimmed V and J ends, which lost 0 bases and 2 bases, there was a span of 2 bases. The CDR3 here is CASSLATYEQYF. Written as DNA, the CDR3 is TGTGCCAGCAGCTTAGCCACCTACGAGCAGTACTTC. Full variable domain (missing parts from reference TRBV7-2 and TRBJ2-7): GAGVSQSPSNKVTEKGKDVELRCDPISGHTALYWYRQSLGQGLEFLIYFQGNSAPDKSGLPSDRFSAERTGGSVSTLTIQRTQQEDSAVYLCASSLATYEQYFGPGTRLTVT.

The CDR3 loop reads CSVASRGSTDTQYF. The CDR3, as DNA: TGCAGCGTTGCGTCTCGCGGTAGCACAGATACGCAGTATTTT. The V gene is TRBV29-1, the J gene TRBJ2-3; D ambiguous. CDR1 is SQVTM and CDR2 is ANQGSEA in the germline V gene. Trimming removed 4 bases at V and 0 bases at J, with 11 bases between. The CDR3 has 14 amino acids.

This clone was seen a few times. This rearrangement joins TRBV4-1 to TRBJ1-5; unclear D gene. The V end lost 1 base, the J end lost 0 bases, and 7 bases lay between the germline ends. This CDR3 comprises 15 residues. From germline, CDR1 is MGHRA and CDR2 YSYEKL. Here the CDR3 DNA reads TGCGCCAGCAGCCAAGCCCCGTTTAGCAATCAGCCCCAGCATTTT. Its protein is CASSQAPFSNQPQHF.

For the CDR3, the DNA is TGCGCCAGCCGTACGGTAGGGGACGCTGAAGCTTTCTTT. It translates to CASRTVGDAEAFF. The chain couples TRBV5-1 to TRBJ1-1; maybe TRBD1 (5 bases). This CDR3 spans 13 amino acids. Germline V CDR1 and CDR2: SGHRS, YFSETQ. Trimming stripped 7 bases from V and 6 bases from J, with 16 bases between.

The chain combines TRBV5-5 with TRBJ2-6, with D maybe TRBD1 (6 bases). The V and J ends lost 4 bases and 1 base respectively, with 18 bases between them. Germline CDR1 is SGHKS and CDR2 is YYEKEE (reference sequence). The CDR3 has 18 residues. In nucleotides, the CDR3 is TGTGCCAGCAGCAAATGGACAGACTACCCATCTGGGGCCAACGTCCTGACTTTC. Amino acids: CASSKWTDYPSGANVLTF.

The chain uses TRBV27 and TRBJ1-5; D is ambiguous. The CDR3 spans 13 residues. Germline V gene data show CDR1 as MNHEY and CDR2 as SMNVEV (reference sequence). V was shortened by 0 bases and J by 9 bases, with 9 bases between the two germline ends. Written as DNA, the CDR3 is TGTGCCAGCAGTTTATCGATTGGTACGCCCCAGCATTTT. Its translation is CASSLSIGTPQHF.

The chain recombines TRBV7-9 with TRBJ2-1; a possible D gene is TRBD2 (6 bases). Trimming removed 5 bases at V and 2 bases at J, with 13 bases between. The CDR3 consists of 15 residues. Germline assignment: CDR1 SEHNR and CDR2 FQNEAQ (reference sequence). This CDR3 reads CASSGGGSPYNEQFF. DNA of the CDR3: TGTGCCAGCAGCGGTGGGGGGTCCCCCTACAATGAGCAGTTCTTC.